The clone carrying this TCR beta chain was recorded at least ten times. Its antigen remains unidentified. Hyperthyroidism had been newly diagnosed in patients aged 18 to 65, and its duration was under 2 months. V was trimmed by 0 bases and J by 6 bases, leaving 24 bases between them. From germline, CDR1 is SGHTA and CDR2 FQGTGA. This CDR3 is built from 19 residues. The sample belongs to a study of T cells in Graves' hyperthyroidism and ophthalmopathy. Regions amplified from RNA transcripts were the TCR beta CDR3 regions. First-round RT-PCR targeting the TCR CDR3 was performed with the HTBI primer set. Each CDR3 protein is one row after TCRdb ran MiXCR on the multiplex PCR reads. Counted here are roughly 170,000 distinct CDR3 sequences, 15% to 20% occurring once; the ten biggest clones make up 25% to 30%. Study results and caveats: The model anticipated ophthalmopathy a median about six months pre-onset. In the blood, most expanded thyroid clonotypes above 0.001 appeared as well.

The sequence came from a woman aged 45 to 65 with Graves' hyperthyroidism. The chain uses TRBV7-3 and TRBJ1-5; tentatively, D is TRBD1 (6 bases). Sequenced material: blood. The CDR3 is CASSLTRALQGASGQPQHF. The DNA of the CDR3 is TGTGCCAGCAGCTTAACGAGGGCCCTACAGGGTGCGTCCGGTCAGCCCCAGCATTTT.